A single sample is the source of the 10 T cell receptor beta chains below, sequenced in a study of identical twins. TCRdb re-called the 5' RACE reads through MiXCR, storing one row per CDR3 protein. Of approximately 1.8 million distinct CDR3 sequences in the sample, about 32% were seen once. The sample consisted of cord blood. Source of these receptors: a newborn girl in good health.

The chain has TRBV10-1 and TRBJ1-2, with a possible D match to TRBD1 (5 bases). In germline, CDR1 is WNHNN, CDR2 SYGVQD (reference sequence). This CDR3 region has 17 residues. V was cut by 3 bases and J by 8 bases, with 25 bases left in between. In DNA, the CDR3 is TGCGCCAGCAGTGAATATGGTCAGGGACCTTCCCTATTCGGCTACACCTTC. Amino acids: CASSEYGQGPSLFGYTF.

This clonotype was picked up a small number of times. The V call is TRBV2, the J call TRBJ2-1, with 8 positions matching TRBD2. Trimming removed 2 bases from V and 6 bases from J; junction bases left unmatched: 6. This CDR3 spans 15 amino acids. Germline CDR1 SNHLY, CDR2 FYNNEI. DNA for the CDR3: TGTGCCAGCAGTGAACCGGGGGGGGCTATCAATGAGCAGTTCTTC. It specifies CASSEPGGAINEQFF.

The chain carries TRBV5-8 and TRBJ1-5; no clear D gene. This CDR3 comprises 15 residues. Germline assignment: CDR1 SGHTS and CDR2 YDEGEE. V was pared by 1 base and J by 9 bases, with 17 bases between. CDR3 sequence: CASSLRRTVTRPQHF. CDR3 nucleotide sequence: TGTGCCAGCAGCTTGAGGCGTACGGTTACTCGGCCCCAGCATTTT. The whole variable domain, filled in from reference TRBV5-8 and TRBJ1-5, reads EAGVTQSPTHLIKTRGQQATLRCSPISGHTSVYWYQQALGLGLQFLLWYDEGEERNRGNFPPRFSGRQFPNYSSELNVNALELEDSALYLCASSLRRTVTRPQHFGDGTRLSIL.

The genes are TRBV12-3 or TRBV12-4 and TRBJ1-4; TRBD1 aligns across 7 bases. After removal of 9 bases from V and 0 bases from J, the junction contained 13 bases not matched to a gene. The CDR3 spans 17 residues. The CDR3 coding sequence is TGTGCCAGTACGGGCGGGACAGTTTCAGCAACTAATGAAAAACTGTTTTTT. This codes for CASTGGTVSATNEKLFF.

The genes are TRBV20-1 and TRBJ1-4; 9 nucleotides agree with TRBD1. V lost 4 bases, J lost 8 bases, and 11 bases stayed unmatched. CDR3 length equals 15 residues. Per the germline V gene, CDR1 is DFQATT and CDR2 is SNEGSKA (reference sequence). CDR3 DNA sequence: TGCAGTGCTAAAGGGGCCCCGACAGGGGGGGAAAAACTGTTTTTT. Amino acid sequence: CSAKGAPTGGEKLFF.

The table lists this clonotype with a few counts. The rearrangement uses TRBV20-1 and TRBJ2-5; D uncertain. Germline CDR1 and CDR2: DFQATT and SNEGSKA (reference sequence). The CDR3 is 15 amino acids. Deletions cut 0 bases from V and 5 bases from J, with 16 bases between. The CDR3 sequence: CSARDLSLTVETQYF. For the CDR3, the DNA is TGCAGTGCTAGAGATTTATCCTTGACGGTGGAGACCCAGTACTTC.

This clonotype was recorded at least ten times. The CDR3 here is CSAGQSSYNEQFF. CDR3 DNA: TGCAGCGCGGGACAGAGCTCCTACAATGAGCAGTTCTTC. The chain links TRBV20-1 to TRBJ2-1; D perhaps matches TRBD1 (7 bases). The CDR3 spans 13 residues. Germline CDR1 and CDR2: DFQATT and SNEGSKA (reference sequence).

The chain combines TRBV24-1 with TRBJ2-1; TRBD2 matches 16 bases. V dropped 3 bases and J dropped 4; count of bases not matched to a gene: 5. Germline values: CDR1 KGHDR, CDR2 SFDVKD. CDR3 length: 18 amino acids. The CDR3 DNA is TGTGCCACCAGTGATGCCGGGACTAGCGGGGGGGCATACAATGAGCAGTTCTTC. Translated, it gives CATSDAGTSGGAYNEQFF.

The rearrangement uses TRBV18 and TRBJ1-6, with 11 bases that match TRBD1. V was pared by 5 bases and J by 7 bases, with 4 bases of the junction left unmatched. The CDR3 has 15 amino acids. Germline V gene data show CDR1 as KGHSH and CDR2 as LQKENI. CDR3 nucleotides: TGTGCCAGCTCAAGCCGGGACAGGGGGAATTCACCCCTCCACTTT. It specifies CASSSRDRGNSPLHF.

The V and J genes are TRBV27 and TRBJ1-6; D may be TRBD1 (5 bases). Trimming removed 3 bases at V and 0 bases at J, with 9 bases between. Per the germline V gene, CDR1 is MNHEY and CDR2 is SMNVEV (reference sequence). The CDR3 has 16 residues. CDR3 sequence: CASSFLDSSYNSPLHF. The CDR3 region has the DNA TGTGCCAGCAGTTTCCTCGACAGCTCCTATAATTCACCCCTCCACTTT.